The sequence of this T cell receptor beta chain was determined in a study of T cell responses to AZD1222 COVID-19 vaccine. Points from the study as a whole: Repertoires were obtained only post-peak T cell response. Most donors were white British and more were female, and clonal diversity was possibly underestimated. With two AZD1222 doses given, Spike-specific TCR breadth and depth both rose.

Libraries were prepared by immunoSEQ multiplex PCR; TCRdb keeps only in-frame clonotypes and omits some of them. The sample has about 140,000 clones; the top ten hold 2% to 2.5%. Concerning this clone: The antigen is unknown.

In germline, CDR1 is MNHEY, CDR2 SVGAGI. This CDR3 is built from 15 residues. The J segment lost 3 bases and the V segment lost 6 bases, leaving 10 bases of the junction unmatched. This chain links TRBV6-5 with TRBJ2-7; 8 bases are shared with TRBD2. This clonotype was obtained from an adult in good health. Sequences were obtained from peripheral blood. The DNA of the CDR3 is TGTGCCAGCAGCTCGGCGGGGGGCAGGTTCTACGAGCAGTACTTC. It is translated as CASSSAGGRFYEQYF.